The next 27 T cell receptor beta chains were all read from a single sample in a study of cytomegalovirus exposure and HLA in healthy donors. The PCR had 60 Vbeta and 13 Jbeta primers. Method: immunoSEQ multiplex PCR; TCRdb's copy keeps in-frame clones and lacks some. The sample has about 210,000 clones; roughly 82% are singletons. Sequencing was done on a sample of PBMCs. The receptors were gathered from a man aged 40-55 years in good health and CMV-seropositive.

The rearrangement uses TRBV18 and TRBJ2-3, with 8 bases lining up with TRBD1. This CDR3 is built from 17 residues. V dropped 4 bases and J dropped 3; count of bases not matched to a gene: 12. Germline assignment: CDR1 KGHSH and CDR2 LQKENI. The CDR3 reads CASSLQTGTGSTDTQYF. CDR3 in DNA: TGTGCCAGCTCACTTCAAACCGGGACAGGTTCAACAGATACGCAGTATTTT.

The J gene is TRBJ1-1, the V gene TRBV5-4, with 7 bases fitting TRBD1. The germline V gene encodes CDR1 SGHNT and CDR2 YYREEE (reference sequence). There are 12 residues in the CDR3. V was pared by 3 bases and J by 11 bases, with 7 bases of the junction left unmatched. CDR3 DNA: TGTGCCAGCAGCTCCCCGACAGGGAACGCTTTCTTT. Translation: CASSSPTGNAFF.

This clone was seen once. This sequence joins TRBV11-2 and TRBJ1-1; weak D call: TRBD1 (5 bases). The germline V and J ends were trimmed by 3 bases and 1 base, with 15 bases remaining between them. The CDR3 has 16 amino acids. Germline V gene sequence: CDR1 SGHAT, CDR2 FQNNGV. The CDR3 is CASSFQGEYRNTEAFF. DNA for the CDR3: TGTGCCAGCAGCTTTCAAGGGGAATATCGGAACACTGAAGCTTTCTTT.

This chain links TRBV7-9 with TRBJ1-4; 9 bases agree with TRBD1. The germline CDR1 and CDR2 sequences are SEHNR and FQNEAQ (reference sequence). The CDR3 has 15 residues. Trimming at V came to 6 bases and at J to 8 bases, leaving 10 bases not matched to a gene. The chain's CDR3 is CASRSTGGSTEKLFF. CDR3 nucleotide sequence: TGTGCCAGCAGATCGACAGGGGGAAGCACGGAAAAACTGTTTTTT.

This chain joins TRBV28 and TRBJ2-2, with 10 bases matching TRBD2. This CDR3 comprises 15 residues. V trimming: 7 bases; J trimming: 0 bases; junction bases outside the gene matches: 2. Germline CDR1 is MDHEN and CDR2 is SYDVKM. The CDR3 nucleotides are TGTGCCAGCATCACTAGCGGGGCGAACACCGGGGAGCTGTTTTTT. This sequence encodes CASITSGANTGELFF.

The DNA for the CDR3 is TGCGCCAGCAGCTTCCGGACTAGCGGCACAGATACGCAGTATTTT. This gives the protein CASSFRTSGTDTQYF. This rearrangement joins TRBV5-1 to TRBJ2-3; 9 bases match TRBD2. The V segment lost 2 bases and the J segment 1 base; nucleotides outside the gene matches: 2. The CDR3 is 15 residues long. The germline CDR1 and CDR2 sequences are SGHRS and YFSETQ.

CDR3 sequence: CAWSSRGRAETQYF. CDR3 coding DNA: TGTGCCTGGAGTAGCAGGGGGCGAGCAGAGACCCAGTACTTC. This chain connects TRBV30 to TRBJ2-5, with 8 bases fitting TRBD1. Looked up from germline, CDR1 is GTSNPN and CDR2 is SVGIG (reference sequence). The CDR3 runs 14 residues. The V and J ends lost 2 bases and 4 bases, in that order; junction bases with no gene match: 6.

A word on this clone: This specimen includes other DNA sequences encoding the same CDR3. The genes are TRBV7-9 and TRBJ2-1; D uncertain. Trimming removed 5 bases from V and 4 bases from J, with 3 bases in between. Germline V gives CDR1 SEHNR, CDR2 FQNEAQ (reference sequence). The CDR3 is made up of 11 amino acids. The CDR3: CASSPYNEQFF. In DNA form, the CDR3 reads TGTGCCAGCAGCCCGTACAATGAGCAGTTCTTC.

CDR3 nucleotides: TGTGCCAGCAGCCGTGGAGGCCGGTTGGAGACCCAGTACTTC. It is translated as CASSRGGRLETQYF. The rearrangement joins TRBV5-6 to TRBJ2-5, with D possibly matching TRBD2 (5 bases). Between the trimmed V and J ends, which lost 4 bases and 5 bases, there was a span of 15 bases. The germline V gene has CDR1 SGHDT and CDR2 YYEEEE. This CDR3 is 14 amino acids long.

The CDR3 DNA reads as TGCGCCAGCAGCCCCGGGACTAGCGAGTACTACGAGCAGTACGTC. Translation gives CASSPGTSEYYEQYV. The V and J genes are TRBV4-1 and TRBJ2-7, with 10 nucleotides matching TRBD2. The CDR3 extends over 15 amino acids. Unmatched junction bases numbered 6, after V lost 4 bases and J lost 3 bases. The germline gives CDR1 MGHRA, CDR2 YSYEKL.

The CDR3 bases are TGCAGCGTAGGGACTAGGGCCACCGGGGAGCTGTTTTTT. Residues: CSVGTRATGELFF. The chain joins TRBV29-1 to TRBJ2-2; TRBD2 aligns across 8 bases. The CDR3 has 13 residues. Germline CDR1 SQVTM, CDR2 ANQGSEA. V dropped 6 bases and J dropped 4; count of bases not matched to a gene: 4.

J is TRBJ2-5 and V is TRBV2, with 10 bases matching TRBD2. V lost 7 bases, J lost 5 bases, and 4 bases stayed unmatched. This CDR3 has 13 residues. CDR1 SNHLY and CDR2 FYNNEI come from the germline V gene. The CDR3 loop reads CASKRAGGETQYF. The CDR3 DNA reads TGTGCCAGCAAAAGAGCGGGAGGGGAGACCCAGTACTTC.

This clone was picked up a small number of times. This specimen includes other DNA sequences encoding the same CDR3. V gene TRBV18 combines with J gene TRBJ1-1, with D possibly TRBD1 on 5 matching bases. The CDR3 loop spans 14 amino acids. Looked up from germline, CDR1 is KGHSH and CDR2 is LQKENI. With 3 bases removed from V and 5 bases from J, the gap between germline ends came to 13 bases. CDR3 protein: CASSPPRGGTEAFF. DNA of the CDR3: TGTGCCAGCTCACCCCCCCGGGGGGGGACTGAAGCTTTCTTT.

This chain links TRBV15 with TRBJ2-2, with 10 bases identical to TRBD2. There are 15 residues in the CDR3. After removal of 2 bases from V and 7 bases from J, the junction contained 4 bases not matched to a gene. From germline, CDR1 is LNHNV and CDR2 YYDKDF (reference sequence). In DNA, the CDR3 is TGTGCCACCAGCAGACTAGCGGGAGCTGGCGGGGAGCTGTTTTTT. Residues: CATSRLAGAGGELFF.

The chain links TRBV6-6 to TRBJ1-4; maybe TRBD1 (5 bases). V dropped 0 bases and J dropped 5 bases, with 10 bases sitting between them. CDR1 and CDR2 from the germline V gene are MNHNY and SVGAGI (reference sequence). The CDR3 covers 15 residues. CDR3 sequence reads: CASSYSKGVNEKLFF. The DNA for the CDR3 is TGTGCCAGCAGTTACTCGAAAGGGGTAAATGAAAAACTGTTTTTT.

CDR3 amino acids: CASSVIGGGSRGNTIYF. CDR3 sequence (DNA): TGTGCCAGCAGCGTGATAGGGGGTGGCTCTCGTGGAAACACCATATATTTT. The chain combines TRBV5-6 with TRBJ1-3; D perhaps matches TRBD1 (6 bases). Germline V CDR1 and CDR2: SGHDT, YYEEEE. V shed 4 bases and J shed 3 bases, with 20 bases lying between them. The CDR3 spans 17 residues.

The rearrangement links TRBV5-3 to TRBJ2-7, with D unclear. TRBV5-3 is an ORF, with its function uncertain. Between the trimmed V and J ends, which lost 5 bases and 4 bases, there was a span of 19 bases. This CDR3 spans 15 amino acids. The CDR3: CARSVDLSFAYEQYV. The CDR3 DNA follows: TGTGCCAGAAGTGTTGACTTGAGTTTCGCGTACGAGCAGTACGTC.

This clone has just a few counts. The chain uses TRBV6-5 and TRBJ1-1; maybe TRBD1 (5 bases). Trimming left V 1 base short and J 1 base short, with 10 bases between. Germline values: CDR1 MNHEY, CDR2 SVGAGI. The CDR3 runs to 15 residues. This CDR3 reads CASSYWGSANTEAFF. Here the CDR3 DNA reads TGTGCCAGCAGTTACTGGGGCTCCGCGAACACTGAAGCTTTCTTT.

This chain joins TRBV28 and TRBJ2-3; a possible D gene is TRBD1 (5 bases). Looked up from germline, CDR1 is MDHEN and CDR2 is SYDVKM. The V end lost 4 bases, the J end lost 6 bases, and 17 bases lay between the germline ends. The CDR3 spans 15 residues. CDR3 DNA sequence: TGTGCCAGCAGTTCAACAGGTCGTAAGGGGGATACGCAGTATTTT. This gives the protein CASSSTGRKGDTQYF.

This clone was seen only once. The chain has TRBV30 and TRBJ2-5, with 7 positions matching TRBD1. The V and J ends lost 5 bases and 4 bases, in that order; junction bases with no gene match: 10. CDR1 and CDR2 (germline): GTSNPN, SVGIG (reference sequence). The CDR3 extends over 14 amino acids. The CDR3 spells CAWGDSAPRETQYF. CDR3 nucleotide sequence: TGTGCCTGGGGGGACAGTGCGCCCCGAGAGACCCAGTACTTC.

This clone was observed a handful of times. The chain has TRBV5-4 and TRBJ1-1; tentatively, D is TRBD1 (5 bases). The CDR3 extends over 12 amino acids. Germline V lookup: CDR1 SGHNT, CDR2 YYREEE (reference sequence). V gave up 3 bases and J gave up 4 bases, with 7 bases separating them. CDR3 protein: CASSWGGTEAFF. The CDR3 bases are TGTGCCAGCAGCTGGGGGGGCACTGAAGCTTTCTTT.

In its sample, this clone was seen a few times. V and J are TRBV27 and TRBJ2-7, with TRBD1 as a possible D gene (5 bases). CDR3 length equals 15 residues. Germline assignment: CDR1 MNHEY and CDR2 SMNVEV (reference sequence). Between the trimmed V and J ends, which lost 0 bases and 4 bases, there was a span of 13 bases. The CDR3 bases are TGTGCCAGCAGTTTATCAGGACACGGCCCTTACGAGCAGTACTTC. It encodes CASSLSGHGPYEQYF.

V usage is TRBV29-1 and J usage is TRBJ2-1; maybe TRBD2 (6 bases). The V and J ends lost 4 bases and 6 bases respectively, with 16 bases between them. Per the germline V gene, CDR1 is SQVTM and CDR2 is ANQGSEA. The CDR3 sequence is 14 residues long. The CDR3 DNA sequence: TGCAGCGTTGTTCGAGGTCAGGGAGGCAATGAGCAGTTCTTC. It is translated as CSVVRGQGGNEQFF.

The gene calls are TRBV10-3 and TRBJ1-5; maybe TRBD1 (6 bases). CDR3 length: 16 residues. Trimming cost V 6 bases and J 7 bases, with 22 bases left between them. Germline CDR1 is ENHRY and CDR2 is SYGVKD. CDR3 protein: CAISDTITGHRQPQHF. The CDR3 nucleotides are TGTGCCATCAGCGACACCATTACAGGGCACAGGCAGCCCCAGCATTTT.

The chain couples TRBV5-1 to TRBJ1-1, with a tentative D call TRBD1 (6 bases). Germline-derived CDR1 and CDR2 are SGHRS and YFSETQ. The V end was cut by 1 base, the J end by 1 base, with 11 bases between. CDR3 length equals 15 residues. The CDR3 DNA is TGCGCCAGCAGCTTGAGGGCAGGGGCGAACACTGAAGCTTTCTTT. It translates to CASSLRAGANTEAFF. Looking up the rest from reference TRBV5-1 and TRBJ1-1 gives the full variable domain: KAGVTQTPRYLIKTRGQQVTLSCSPISGHRSVSWYQQTPGQGLQFLFEYFSETQRNKGNFPGRFSGRQFSNSRSEMNVSTLELGDSALYLCASSLRAGANTEAFFGQGTRLTVV.

V is TRBV28 and J is TRBJ1-5; 9 bases are shared with TRBD1. The J segment lost 7 bases and the V segment lost 6 bases, leaving 4 bases of the junction unmatched. Germline V CDR1 and CDR2: MDHEN, SYDVKM. This CDR3 has 13 residues. The CDR3 loop is CASRDRGRQPQHF. CDR3 nucleotide sequence: TGTGCCAGCAGAGACAGGGGGAGGCAGCCCCAGCATTTT.

This rearrangement joins TRBV5-1 to TRBJ1-2, with TRBD1 matching over 8 bases. The CDR3 length is 16 residues. Losses at the gene ends were 0 bases for V and 4 bases for J; bases not matched to a gene: 8. CDR1 is SGHRS and CDR2 is YFSETQ in the germline V gene. In DNA form, the CDR3 reads TGCGCCAGCAGCTTGGACCCCGGGACAGGACCCTATGGCTACACCTTC. It specifies CASSLDPGTGPYGYTF.